The rows below give T cell receptor beta chains drawn from one sample of a study of blood T cell repertoires in COVID-19. Libraries were prepared by immunoSEQ multiplex PCR; TCRdb keeps only in-frame clonotypes and omits some of them. The table shows about 63,000 clones, with roughly 80% occurring only once. The specimen was PBMCs or T cells enriched from blood (not recorded which). The source of these receptors is a middle-aged woman with acute COVID-19. CDR3s leave out the opening cysteine and the closing phenylalanine or tryptophan. The D gene is left open where the match is weak.

V: TRBV6-1
J: TRBJ1-6
D: .
CDR3: ASSEVDSSNSPLH

V: TRBV3-1/TRBV3-2
J: TRBJ1-3
D: .
CDR3: ASSQGYSGNTIY

V: TRBV14
J: TRBJ2-2
D: .
CDR3: ASSPYYTGELF

V: TRBV29-1
J: TRBJ1-1
D: .
CDR3: SVAGALGTEAF

V: TRBV15
J: TRBJ2-1
D: .
CDR3: ATSGASRGPYNEQF

V: TRBV29-1
J: TRBJ2-1
D: .
CDR3: SAQGQGYNEQF

V: TRBV3-1/TRBV3-2
J: TRBJ2-3
D: TRBD2
CDR3: ASSHHSGGLDTQY

V: TRBV27
J: TRBJ2-2
D: .
CDR3: ATHSRFRTGELF

V: TRBV27
J: TRBJ2-1
D: .
CDR3: ASSSPSRYSYNEQF

V: TRBV28
J: TRBJ1-5
D: .
CDR3: ASSTFGGGRQPQH

V: TRBV12-3/TRBV12-4
J: TRBJ2-2
D: .
CDR3: ASSRQTGELF

V: TRBV18
J: TRBJ1-4
D: .
CDR3: ASSPRGEGELF

V: TRBV7-3
J: TRBJ2-3
D: TRBD2
CDR3: ASSSGLAGGRADTQY

V: TRBV7-9
J: TRBJ1-2
D: TRBD1
CDR3: ASSKGQSYGYT

V: TRBV18
J: TRBJ1-5
D: TRBD1
CDR3: ASSPRSTGTGNQPQH

V: TRBV27
J: TRBJ2-2
D: .
CDR3: ASSAGRVNTGELF

V: TRBV6-6
J: TRBJ1-1
D: TRBD1
CDR3: ASSWGRQGHTEAF

V: TRBV9
J: TRBJ2-1
D: TRBD2
CDR3: ASSVAGGLSYNEQF

V: TRBV3-1/TRBV3-2
J: TRBJ2-7
D: .
CDR3: ASSPRGLLPYEQY

V: TRBV9
J: TRBJ2-2
D: .
CDR3: ASSASLTGDTGELF

V: TRBV5-6
J: TRBJ1-5
D: .
CDR3: ASSMLGGQPQH

V: TRBV3-1/TRBV3-2
J: TRBJ1-3
D: TRBD1
CDR3: ASSRGGTGGNTIY

V: TRBV4-1
J: TRBJ2-1
D: TRBD2
CDR3: ASSPLGLAGDMGEQF

V: TRBV5-1
J: TRBJ1-2
D: .
CDR3: ASSFQGNYGYT

V: TRBV19
J: TRBJ1-2
D: TRBD1
CDR3: ASSIGGTGNYGYT

V: TRBV11-2
J: TRBJ1-3
D: .
CDR3: ASSLGAQPGNTIY

V: TRBV3-1/TRBV3-2
J: TRBJ2-5
D: TRBD1
CDR3: ASSQDKSLLTGRETQY

V: TRBV14
J: TRBJ2-7
D: .
CDR3: ASSQDTQAYEQY

V: TRBV29-1
J: TRBJ2-5
D: .
CDR3: SVREYQETQY

V: TRBV7-2
J: TRBJ1-3
D: TRBD1
CDR3: ASSAGTVGNTIY